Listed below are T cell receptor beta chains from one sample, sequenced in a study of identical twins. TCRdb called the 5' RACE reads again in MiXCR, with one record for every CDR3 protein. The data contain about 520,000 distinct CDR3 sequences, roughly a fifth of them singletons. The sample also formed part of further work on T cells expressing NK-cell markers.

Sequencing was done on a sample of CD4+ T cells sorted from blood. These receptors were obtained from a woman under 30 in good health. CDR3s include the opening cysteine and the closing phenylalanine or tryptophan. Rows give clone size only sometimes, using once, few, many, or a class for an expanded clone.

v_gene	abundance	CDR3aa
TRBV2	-	CASRNDIYEQYF
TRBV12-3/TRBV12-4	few	CASSLVQNEKLFF
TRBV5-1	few	CASSLGHGYGYTF
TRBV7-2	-	CASSSLTVYEQYF
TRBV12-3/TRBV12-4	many	CASSLITGFGTEAFF
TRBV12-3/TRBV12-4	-	CASSKHGDGDEQYF
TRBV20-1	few	CSATGTDSYEQYF
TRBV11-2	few	CASSLEGTGNYEQYF
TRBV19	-	CASSIDSEEQPQHF
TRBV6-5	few	CASSYSGQGGYNEQFF
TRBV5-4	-	CASSLAAPNSPLHF
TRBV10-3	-	CAISAHPRGPGSPGEAQPQHF
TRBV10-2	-	CAIDSGGASNEQFF
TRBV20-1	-	CSVGQGRKTEAFF
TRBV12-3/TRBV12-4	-	CASRRDRRSEQYF
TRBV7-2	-	CASSFSRTTDTQYF
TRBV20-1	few	CSAGKAVDTQYF
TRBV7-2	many	CASSSYRGDNSPLHF
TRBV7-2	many	CASSRSRADTQYF
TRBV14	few	CASSHLGTGRYEQYF
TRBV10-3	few	CAISPGLDSYEQYF
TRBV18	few	CASSPGGAYMHEQFF
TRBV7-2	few	CASSATGGFTYEQYF
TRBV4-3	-	CASSHRGLAEADTQYF
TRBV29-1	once	CSVEVRWRAFF
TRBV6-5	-	CASSYGQGGYEQYF
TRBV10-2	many	CASSKDRVDSPLHF
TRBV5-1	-	CASSLDGGPNNEQFF
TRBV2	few	CASSDRRGHNEQFF
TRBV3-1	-	CACSQPGLADPQNEQFF
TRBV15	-	CATSRGTRWETQYF
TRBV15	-	CATSSQKRTGKTEAFF
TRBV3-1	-	CASSQGPGGSYEQYF
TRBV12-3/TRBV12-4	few	CASSLSQGANEKLFF
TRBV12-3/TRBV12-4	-	CASSLGTSSSTDTQYF
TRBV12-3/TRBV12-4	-	CASSPLGRGAGEQFF
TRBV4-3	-	CASSQEVANEQFF
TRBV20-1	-	CSAPAGAAFGETQYF
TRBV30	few	CAGRSGSSYEQYF
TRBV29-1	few	CSVMKAGANVLTF
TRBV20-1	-	CSARDLRNGNTGELFF
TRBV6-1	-	CASSRTANYGYTF